This note documents a single TCR beta chain sequence. The antigen it binds to is not known. Base qualities are not recorded, but no much larger clone differs from it by a single base. The time point label corresponds to: week 35, safety follow-up. Each vaccine dose was 300 ug of a 20-mer mutant IDH1 peptide in Montanide, given subcutaneously with topical imiquimod. Patients were given eight vaccinations, in weeks 1, 3, 5, 7, 11, 15, 19 and 23, which matched visits V03 through V10. Newly diagnosed WHO grade 3 or 4 IDH1-mutant astrocytomas showing loss of nuclear ATRX were present in the donors. The samples were drawn from NOA16, a multicentre, single-arm, open-label phase I trial in Germany that tested a mutant IDH1 peptide vaccine in humans for the first time. Genomic DNA for TCRB sequencing was extracted from EDTA blood using the DNeasy Blood and Tissue Kit. This sample is part of a study of a mutant IDH1 vaccine in newly diagnosed glioma (dated by TCRdb to the early 2020s). The study in broad terms: Vaccination began 4-6 weeks after radiotherapy alone, or alongside temozolomide cycles in the chemotherapy-containing groups. Longitudinal TCRB deep sequencing was performed for 20 to 30 treated patients wherever samples were available for exploratory analyses. Visit V12 was the week-35 safety follow-up and visit V13 was the week-47 end of study. Before enrollment, patients had received standard therapy of radiotherapy alone, temozolomide alone, or radiochemotherapy with temozolomide; most received the combination. The approximately 32 treated patients were roughly 62% male and roughly 40% female, with a mean age of approximately 40 years. Peripheral blood was collected at six visits: V03 (baseline), V05, V07, V10, V12 and V13.

Study-wide findings and limitations: Pseudoprogression appeared unrelated to alterations in the top peripheral T cell clonotypes detected by TCRB sequencing. Across multiple MHC alleles, vaccine-induced immune responses were seen in roughly 93% of patients. According to the authors, sample limitations meant that analyses of patient blood samples could not be reproduced. Availability determined which PBMC samples were chosen for TCRB deep sequencing.

The library was prepared using the immunoSEQ multiplex PCR assay. Following the manufacturer's protocol, the hsTCRB Kit was used to amplify rearranged TCR beta chain sequences. Sequencing of TCRB libraries was carried out on an Illumina MiSeq. Per the original workflow: The kit vendor's proprietary platform handled demultiplexing, trimming and gene mapping. TCRdb took this table from immuneACCESS and kept in-frame rearrangements with V and J called. Such tables lack part of the clones; where checked against another copy, unresolved V genes explain under half of the gap, and the rest is unexplained. The DNA was the basis for D and trimming; V, J and clone size are from that table. Here the sample has 40,000 to 55,000 clones; under 85% occur a single time. The ten largest clones take up approximately 6.8% of the sample. Taken from cysteine to phenylalanine, the CDR3 has 12 residues. Only the CDR3 region is kept as DNA, spanning 36 bases read in frame from base 1. V sheds 5 bases and J sheds 7 bases, leaving 9 bases between their ends. From a lookup of the germline V gene, CDR1 and CDR2 are MNHEY and SVGAGI.

This sequence was found in a man in his forties or fifties with glioma. The chain was built from TRBV6-5 and TRBJ2-1; the D gene is perhaps TRBD1, from 6 matching bases. The starting material was PBMCs, obtained from a glioma patient whose treatment included an IDH1 peptide vaccine. The CDR3 region has the sequence CASSPGANEQFF. The nucleotide sequence reads TGTGCCAGCAGTCCAGGGGCGAATGAGCAGTTCTTC.